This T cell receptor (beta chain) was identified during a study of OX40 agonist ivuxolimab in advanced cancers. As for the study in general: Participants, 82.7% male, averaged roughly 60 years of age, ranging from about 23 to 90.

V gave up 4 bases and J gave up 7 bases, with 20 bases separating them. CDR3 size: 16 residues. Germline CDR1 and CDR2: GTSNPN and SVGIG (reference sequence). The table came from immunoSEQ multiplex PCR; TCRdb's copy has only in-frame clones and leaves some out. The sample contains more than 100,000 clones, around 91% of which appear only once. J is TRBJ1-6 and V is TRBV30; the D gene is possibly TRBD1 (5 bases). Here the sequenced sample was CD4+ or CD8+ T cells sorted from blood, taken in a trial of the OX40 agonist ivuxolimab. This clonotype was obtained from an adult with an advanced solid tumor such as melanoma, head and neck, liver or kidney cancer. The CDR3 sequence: CAWTSRSRAGNSPLHF. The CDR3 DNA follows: TGTGCCTGGACCTCCCGATCAAGGGCAGGGAATTCACCCCTCCACTTT. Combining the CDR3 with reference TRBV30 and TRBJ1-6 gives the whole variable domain SQTIHQWPATLVQPVGSPLSLECTVEGTSNPNLYWYRQAAGRGLQLLFYSVGIGQISSEVPQNLSASRPQDRQFILSSKKLLLSDSGFYLCAWTSRSRAGNSPLHFGNGTRLTVT.